One sample yielded the 27 T cell receptor beta chains listed below, sequenced in a study of blood T cells in healthy people across ages. It was with a sample-barcoded 5' primer and a J-beta primer mix that a second PCR of about 7 to 12 cycles was run. A single record per CDR3 protein comes from TCRdb applying MiXCR to the 5' RACE reads. The data show about 810,000 distinct CDR3 sequences, with under 40% seen just once and under 15% held by the top ten. Material: blood. Receptor source: a man between 18 and 35 years old in good health.

The chain couples TRBV6-1 to TRBJ2-3; perhaps D is TRBD1 or TRBD2 (5 bases each). This CDR3 is built from 16 residues. Trimming took 8 bases from V and 2 from J, leaving 20 bases between them. Germline V gene data show CDR1 as MNHNS and CDR2 as SASEGT. As DNA, the CDR3 is TGTGCCAGCTCCCCCGGGGACGTGCTGGTCACAGATACGCAGTATTTT. Protein sequence: CASSPGDVLVTDTQYF.

The CDR3 DNA sequence: TGTGCCAGCAGTTTAGCAGGGCGGGCCGAGCAGTACTTC. Its translation is CASSLAGRAEQYF. The rearrangement uses TRBV12-3 or TRBV12-4 and TRBJ2-7; D is possibly TRBD2 (5 bases). Trimming took 0 bases from V and 6 from J, leaving 9 bases between them. This CDR3 contains 13 residues.

The CDR3 region has the DNA TGTGCCAGCAGTGAAGCGCGCTACAATGAGCAGTTCTTC. It is translated as CASSEARYNEQFF. The V and J genes are TRBV2 and TRBJ2-1, with D uncertain. This CDR3 contains 13 residues. From germline, CDR1 is SNHLY and CDR2 FYNNEI. V lost 0 bases and J lost 3, with 3 bases in between.

This clonotype appeared a few times. The rearrangement joins TRBV7-8 to TRBJ1-6, with D unclear. V lost 3 bases and J 6 bases, leaving 9 bases between the germline ends. The CDR3 totals 14 residues. Germline V gene data show CDR1 as SGHVS and CDR2 as FQNEAQ. Here the CDR3 DNA reads TGTGCCAGCAGCTTTCCCGGTAGTAATTCACCCCTCCACTTT. This translates into CASSFPGSNSPLHF.

This clonotype was counted ten times or more. The chain joins TRBV20-1 to TRBJ2-5; D gene ambiguous. Trimming took 5 bases from V and 4 from J, leaving 14 bases between them. CDR1 and CDR2 from the germline V gene are DFQATT and SNEGSKA (reference sequence). This CDR3 contains 13 residues. CDR3 loop: CSAAMAVIETQYF. The CDR3 DNA sequence: TGCAGTGCTGCGATGGCGGTAATAGAGACCCAGTACTTC.

V usage is TRBV27 and J usage is TRBJ2-7; maybe TRBD1 (5 bases). V lost 6 bases and J 5 bases, leaving 20 bases between the germline ends. This CDR3 is built from 15 residues. Germline V CDR1 and CDR2: MNHEY, SMNVEV (reference sequence). The CDR3 region has the DNA TGTGCCAGCAGCCACAGGTCCCAGGGAATGGACGAGCAGTACTTC. Translated: CASSHRSQGMDEQYF.

V is TRBV12-3 or TRBV12-4 and J is TRBJ1-3, with unresolved D. There are 12 residues in the CDR3. V lost 6 bases and J lost 7, with 10 bases in between. The CDR3 spells CASSGERNTIYF. For the CDR3, the DNA is TGTGCCAGCAGCGGGGAAAGGAACACCATATATTTT.

This clonotype turned up a few times. The rearrangement links TRBV20-1 to TRBJ2-4, with 7 bases identical to TRBD2. The CDR3 contains 11 residues. V trimming: 2 bases; J trimming: 14 bases; junction bases outside the gene matches: 6. CDR1 DFQATT and CDR2 SNEGSKA come from the germline V gene (reference sequence). CDR3 residues: CSARHRLAEYF. The CDR3 DNA follows: TGCAGTGCTAGACACCGCCTAGCGGAGTACTTC.

This clonotype was seen a few times. CDR3 nucleotide sequence: TGTGCCAGCAGTTACACAGGAGAGGGTGCTAACTATGGCTACACCTTC. Residues: CASSYTGEGANYGYTF. The gene calls are TRBV6-6 and TRBJ1-2, with D tentatively TRBD1 (5 bases). V lost 2 bases, J lost 0 bases, and 13 bases lay in between. CDR1 and CDR2 from the germline V gene are MNHNY and SVGAGI (reference sequence). CDR3 length: 16 amino acids.

On this clonotype itself: Since a much larger clone is just one base distant, this may be a read error. This chain connects TRBV12-3 or TRBV12-4 to TRBJ2-7, with D uncertain. The V end lost 3 bases, the J end lost 5 bases, and 14 bases lay between the germline ends. CDR3 length equals 14 residues. CDR3 in DNA: TGTGCCAGCAGTTTGGGCGGTACGACCCACGAGCAGTACTTC. It codes for CASSLGGTTHEQYF.

This clonotype was detected many times. The rearrangement joins TRBV4-2 to TRBJ2-1; D unclear. Germline assignment: CDR1 LGHNA and CDR2 YNFKEQ. CDR3 length: 15 residues. Trimming removed 6 bases at V and 10 bases at J, with 22 bases between. CDR3 nucleotide sequence: TGTGCCAGCAGGCCTACCGTAGGTTCGACGGAAGAGCAGTTCTTC. The encoded protein is CASRPTVGSTEEQFF.

The chain links TRBV7-2 to TRBJ1-6; 7 nucleotides align to TRBD1. Trimming took 1 base from V and 5 from J; bases not matched to a gene: 11. Germline V gene sequence: CDR1 SGHTA, CDR2 FQGNSA. The CDR3 runs 18 residues. In nucleotides, the CDR3 is TGTGCCAGCAGCTTAGAGGGACAGACAATATGGGATAATTCACCCCTCCACTTT. Residues: CASSLEGQTIWDNSPLHF.

The CDR3 protein is CASSLSVGTGVYEQYF. The CDR3, as DNA: TGTGCCAGCAGTTTATCTGTAGGGACAGGGGTATACGAGCAGTACTTC. The V call is TRBV28, the J call TRBJ2-7; 10 positions agree with TRBD1. J gave up 4 bases and V 1 base, and 7 bases lay outside the gene matches. Germline CDR1 MDHEN, CDR2 SYDVKM. This CDR3 spans 16 amino acids.

The chain links TRBV20-1 to TRBJ2-7, with D possibly matching TRBD1 (5 bases). The germline V and J ends were trimmed by 2 bases and 3 bases, with 8 bases remaining between them. The CDR3 covers 12 residues. Germline lookup yields CDR1 DFQATT and CDR2 SNEGSKA (reference sequence). CDR3 sequence: CSARKDNYEQYF. The CDR3 region has the DNA TGCAGTGCTAGAAAGGACAACTACGAGCAGTACTTC.

This clonotype was counted only a few times. This chain joins TRBV6-6 and TRBJ2-1; 9 bases fit TRBD1. This CDR3 is built from 16 residues. Losses at the gene ends were 6 bases for V and 9 bases for J; bases not matched to a gene: 15. Per the germline V gene, CDR1 is MNHNY and CDR2 is SVGAGI (reference sequence). This CDR3 is CASRKKTGTGIGEQFF. The CDR3 DNA sequence: TGTGCCAGCAGAAAAAAGACCGGGACAGGGATAGGTGAGCAGTTCTTC.

The rearrangement joins TRBV2 to TRBJ2-5; D is unresolved. This CDR3 has 13 amino acids. V was trimmed by 3 bases and J by 3 bases, leaving 8 bases between them. Germline V gene lookup returns CDR1 SNHLY and CDR2 FYNNEI. Here the CDR3 DNA reads TGTGCCAGCAGTGAGTTAAGGGAAGAGACCCAGTACTTC. Translated, it gives CASSELREETQYF.

The chain couples TRBV4-3 to TRBJ1-2; TRBD1 is a possible D gene (5 bases). The V end lost 0 bases, the J end lost 8 bases, and 13 bases lay between the germline ends. Per germline, CDR1 LGHNA and CDR2 YSLEER. CDR3 length: 14 amino acids. The CDR3 DNA follows: TGCGCCAGCAGCCAAGAAGGTCAGGGTTACGGCTACACCTTC. It translates to CASSQEGQGYGYTF.

This clonotype has only a few counts. The chain carries TRBV11-2 and TRBJ2-5; D tentatively reads TRBD1 or TRBD2 (5 bases each). Germline loops: CDR1 SGHAT, CDR2 FQNNGV. CDR3 length: 15 amino acids. Trimming cost V 3 bases and J 0 bases, with 11 bases left between them. CDR3 residues: CASSLGDYYQETQYF. In nucleotides, the CDR3 is TGTGCCAGCAGCTTGGGGGATTATTACCAAGAGACCCAGTACTTC.

This chain links TRBV5-1 with TRBJ1-1; 10 bases line up with TRBD1. There are 16 residues in the CDR3. V trimming: 3 bases; J trimming: 2 bases; junction bases outside the gene matches: 7. Germline CDR1 reads SGHRS; CDR2 reads YFSETQ. The CDR3 bases are TGCGCCAGCAGCTGGGACAGGGGATTGGGAAACACTGAAGCTTTCTTT. This codes for CASSWDRGLGNTEAFF. The variable domain in full, with the rest retrieved from reference TRBV5-1 and TRBJ1-1, is KAGVTQTPRYLIKTRGQQVTLSCSPISGHRSVSWYQQTPGQGLQFLFEYFSETQRNKGNFPGRFSGRQFSNSRSEMNVSTLELGDSALYLCASSWDRGLGNTEAFFGQGTRLTVV.

This clonotype was seen a few times. The chain links TRBV4-3 to TRBJ2-7; D remains unclear. Germline lookup yields CDR1 LGHNA and CDR2 YSLEER. The CDR3 sequence is 18 residues long. With 0 bases removed from V and 7 bases from J, the gap between germline ends came to 25 bases. CDR3 sequence reads: CASSQDLLRLGSYNEQYF. The CDR3 nucleotides read TGCGCCAGCAGCCAAGATCTCCTACGACTCGGCTCCTACAATGAGCAGTACTTC.

This chain links TRBV6-6 with TRBJ1-5; 7 bases fit TRBD1. The CDR3 loop spans 12 amino acids. Germline V CDR1 and CDR2: MNHNY, SVGAGI (reference sequence). The junction had 4 bases not matched to a gene; V was cut back by 10 bases and J by 4 bases. This CDR3 is CATSTGNQPQHF. CDR3 sequence (DNA): TGTGCCACCTCGACAGGGAATCAGCCCCAGCATTTT.

V is TRBV30 and J is TRBJ2-7; D perhaps matches TRBD2 (6 bases). CDR1 GTSNPN and CDR2 SVGIG come from the germline V gene (reference sequence). CDR3 size: 16 residues. The V gene lost 0 bases and the J gene lost 0 bases, with 15 bases spanning the gap. CDR3 region: CAWSVRGDGPSYEQYF. The CDR3 region has the DNA TGTGCCTGGAGTGTACGCGGGGACGGACCCTCCTACGAGCAGTACTTC. Full variable domain (outside the CDR3, taken from reference TRBV30 and TRBJ2-7): SQTIHQWPATLVQPVGSPLSLECTVEGTSNPNLYWYRQAAGRGLQLLFYSVGIGQISSEVPQNLSASRPQDRQFILSSKKLLLSDSGFYLCAWSVRGDGPSYEQYFGPGTRLTVT.

The gene calls are TRBV11-2 and TRBJ1-3; a possible D gene is TRBD1 (5 bases). This CDR3 spans 14 amino acids. Germline-derived CDR1 and CDR2 are SGHAT and FQNNGV. Trimming left V 3 bases short and J 4 bases short, with 10 bases between. The CDR3 is CASSFRQLGNTIYF. The CDR3 DNA is TGTGCCAGCAGCTTCAGACAGCTCGGAAACACCATATATTTT. The full variable domain, its missing parts supplied by reference TRBV11-2 and TRBJ1-3, is EAGVAQSPRYKIIEKRQSVAFWCNPISGHATLYWYQQILGQGPKLLIQFQNNGVVDDSQLPKDRFSAERLKGVDSTLKIQPAKLEDSAVYLCASSFRQLGNTIYFGEGSWLTVV.

The gene calls are TRBV4-3 and TRBJ1-1, with D unresolved. With 2 bases removed from V and 13 bases from J, the gap between germline ends came to 11 bases. CDR3 size: 11 residues. Germline V gene sequence: CDR1 LGHNA, CDR2 YSLEER. CDR3 in amino acids: CASSQRTGYFF. The CDR3 DNA sequence: TGCGCCAGCAGCCAAAGGACTGGGTATTTCTTT.

This chain connects TRBV20-1 to TRBJ2-4, with TRBD2 matching over 15 bases. The CDR3 contains 16 residues. V was pared by 1 base and J by 6 bases, with 4 bases of the junction left unmatched. Looked up from germline, CDR1 is DFQATT and CDR2 is SNEGSKA (reference sequence). CDR3 sequence (DNA): TGCAGTGCTAGAGTGCGGGGACTAGCGGGGGGAAACATTCAGTACTTC. It yields the protein CSARVRGLAGGNIQYF.

The chain couples TRBV6-1 to TRBJ1-2; D remains ambiguous. Germline assignment: CDR1 MNHNS and CDR2 SASEGT. Trimming took 7 bases from V and 5 from J, leaving 20 bases between them. This CDR3 comprises 15 residues. CDR3 region: CASKSGSELGYGYTF. The DNA for the CDR3 is TGTGCCAGCAAGAGTGGGTCGGAGCTTGGATATGGCTACACCTTC.

This clonotype was seen at least ten times. This rearrangement joins TRBV20-1 to TRBJ1-1, with D perhaps TRBD1 (6 bases). The V gene's germline CDR1 is DFQATT and CDR2 SNEGSKA (reference sequence). This CDR3 is built from 13 residues. V dropped 1 base and J dropped 1 base, with 7 bases sitting between them. As DNA, the CDR3 is TGCAGTGCTAGAGTAGGGGGGAACACTGAAGCTTTCTTT. This sequence encodes CSARVGGNTEAFF.